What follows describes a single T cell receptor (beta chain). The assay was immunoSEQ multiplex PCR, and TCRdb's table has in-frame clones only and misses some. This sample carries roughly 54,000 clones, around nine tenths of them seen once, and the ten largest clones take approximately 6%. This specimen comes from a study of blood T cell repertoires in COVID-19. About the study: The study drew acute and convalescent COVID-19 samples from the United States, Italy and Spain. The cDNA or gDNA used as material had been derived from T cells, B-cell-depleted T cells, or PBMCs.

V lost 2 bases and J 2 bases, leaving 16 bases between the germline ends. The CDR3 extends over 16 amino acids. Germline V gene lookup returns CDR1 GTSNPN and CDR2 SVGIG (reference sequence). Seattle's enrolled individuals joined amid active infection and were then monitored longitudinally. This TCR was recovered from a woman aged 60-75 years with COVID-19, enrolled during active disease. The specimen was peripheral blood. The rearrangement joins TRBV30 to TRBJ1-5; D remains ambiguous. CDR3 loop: CAWSSPLALGNQPQHF. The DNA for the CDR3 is TGTGCCTGGAGTTCCCCCCTGGCTTTGGGCAATCAGCCCCAGCATTTT.